These 20 T cell receptor beta chains share one sample of origin, sequenced in a study of blood T cells in healthy people across ages. Together with a sample-barcoded 5' primer, a J-beta primer mix was included in a second PCR lasting about 6 to 12 cycles. TCRdb processed the 5' RACE reads anew with MiXCR; each CDR3 protein has one entry. The data hold 650,000 to 700,000 distinct CDR3 sequences, with about 51% observed a single time. Sequencing was done on a sample of blood. The receptors shown here come from an elderly woman in good health.

This clonotype was counted at least ten times. This chain connects TRBV29-1 to TRBJ2-7; 11 bases align to TRBD1. Germline assignment: CDR1 SQVTM and CDR2 ANQGSEA. The CDR3 totals 13 residues. J was trimmed by 7 bases and V by 5 bases; bases with no gene match: 7. CDR3 residues: CSVRGTGGGEQYF. Written as DNA, the CDR3 is TGCAGCGTTCGTGGGACAGGGGGAGGAGAGCAGTACTTC.

This clonotype showed up just a few times. The chain couples TRBV27 to TRBJ2-2; 10 bases align to TRBD2. This CDR3 has 19 amino acids. The V gene end was trimmed by 3 bases and the J gene end by 4 bases; junction bases not matched to a gene: 14. Germline V CDR1 and CDR2: MNHEY, SMNVEV (reference sequence). CDR3 nucleotide sequence: TGTGCCAGCAGTTTCAGTTGGGCTAGCGGGAGAAAGGTCACCGGGGAGCTGTTTTTT. As protein: CASSFSWASGRKVTGELFF.

The chain couples TRBV29-1 to TRBJ2-1; the D is unclear. V lost 2 bases and J 5 bases, leaving 7 bases between the germline ends. This CDR3 contains 12 residues. Germline values: CDR1 SQVTM, CDR2 ANQGSEA. This CDR3 reads CSVEPRDNEQFF. The DNA of the CDR3 is TGCAGCGTTGAACCGCGCGACAATGAGCAGTTCTTC.

This clonotype was counted many times. CDR3 sequence: CSAPRGSGDYEQYF. CDR3 bases: TGCAGTGCCCCCCGGGGTAGCGGTGACTACGAGCAGTACTTC. The V call is TRBV20-1, the J call TRBJ2-7; D perhaps matches TRBD2 (6 bases). CDR3 length: 14 amino acids. Looked up from germline, CDR1 is DFQATT and CDR2 is SNEGSKA (reference sequence). V was trimmed by 6 bases and J by 3 bases, leaving 18 bases between them.

The V call is TRBV7-9, the J call TRBJ2-7; 9 positions match TRBD1. This CDR3 comprises 15 residues. CDR1 is SEHNR and CDR2 is FQNEAQ in the germline V gene (reference sequence). V was clipped by 4 bases and J by 5 bases; unmatched bases: 9. This chain's CDR3 is CASSSDRGIIHEQYF. The CDR3 region has the DNA TGTGCCAGCAGCTCGGACAGGGGTATAATCCACGAGCAGTACTTC. Drawing the rest from reference TRBV7-9 and TRBJ2-7, the complete variable domain is DTGVSQNPRHKITKRGQNVTFRCDPISEHNRLYWYRQTLGQGPEFLTYFQNEAQLEKSRLLSDRFSAERPKGSFSTLEIQRTEQGDSAMYLCASSSDRGIIHEQYFGPGTRLTVT.

This clonotype occurred a few times. V usage is TRBV5-5 and J usage is TRBJ1-4; D call uncertain. Between the trimmed V and J ends, which lost 3 bases and 7 bases, there was a span of 7 bases. Germline CDR1 is SGHKS and CDR2 is YYEKEE (reference sequence). The CDR3 has 12 amino acids. The CDR3 region is CASSYFTEKLFF. In DNA form, the CDR3 reads TGTGCCAGCAGCTATTTTACTGAAAAACTGTTTTTT.

J is TRBJ2-2 and V is TRBV29-1; possible D gene TRBD1, 5 bases. From germline, CDR1 is SQVTM and CDR2 ANQGSEA. The V and J ends lost 5 bases and 4 bases respectively, with 14 bases between them. The CDR3 length is 14 residues. Here the CDR3 DNA reads TGCAGCGTTCAACTTGGACAATTCACCGGGGAGCTGTTTTTT. Protein: CSVQLGQFTGELFF.

The rearrangement joins TRBV12-3 or TRBV12-4 to TRBJ2-3; D not resolved. The CDR3 totals 14 residues. Trimming took 3 bases from V and 3 from J, leaving 10 bases between them. CDR3 sequence reads: CASSFRLGTDTQYF. The DNA of the CDR3 is TGTGCCAGCAGTTTCAGACTGGGGACAGATACGCAGTATTTT.

The chain is built from TRBV10-3 and TRBJ2-7, with unresolved D. V dropped 0 bases and J dropped 2 bases, with 8 bases sitting between them. Germline V gene sequence: CDR1 ENHRY, CDR2 SYGVKD. There are 14 residues in the CDR3. CDR3 residues: CAISESHFAYEQYF. CDR3 sequence (DNA): TGTGCCATCAGTGAGTCGCATTTCGCCTACGAGCAGTACTTC.

The J gene is TRBJ2-1, the V gene TRBV9; 10 bases line up with TRBD2. Germline-derived CDR1 and CDR2 are SGDLS and YYNGEE. The CDR3 runs to 15 residues. The trim removed 3 bases at V and 5 bases at J, leaving 5 bases unmatched. CDR3 nucleotide sequence: TGTGCCAGCAGCGCGAGCGGGGGGGAGCACAATGAGCAGTTCTTC. Its translation is CASSASGGEHNEQFF.

The genes are TRBV10-3 and TRBJ1-4; TRBD1 might be the D (6 bases). The V end was cut by 11 bases, the J end by 6 bases, with 13 bases between. From germline, CDR1 is ENHRY and CDR2 SYGVKD. This CDR3 is built from 12 residues. The CDR3 sequence: CASGGPDEKLFF. CDR3 nucleotides: TGTGCCTCCGGGGGGCCGGATGAAAAACTGTTTTTT.

This clonotype was observed a few times. This sequence joins TRBV6-6 and TRBJ1-2, with a tentative D call TRBD1 (6 bases). There are 14 residues in the CDR3. Trimming left V 2 bases short and J 3 bases short, with 10 bases between. CDR1 is MNHNY and CDR2 is SVGAGI in the germline V gene (reference sequence). CDR3 sequence: CASSYEQGHYGYTF. The CDR3 DNA is TGTGCCAGCAGTTACGAACAGGGCCACTATGGCTACACCTTC.

This clonotype was seen repeatedly, ten times or more. V gene TRBV2 combines with J gene TRBJ1-5; 7 bases match TRBD1. The CDR3 spans 15 residues. Germline CDR1 and CDR2: SNHLY and FYNNEI. Trimming at V came to 7 bases and at J to 5 bases, leaving 11 bases not matched to a gene. The CDR3 DNA follows: TGTGCCAGCAACATTTTCCAGGGGGTAGATCAGCCCCAGCATTTT. This translates into CASNIFQGVDQPQHF.

Ten or more counts support this clonotype. The V gene is TRBV5-1, the J gene TRBJ2-1; D is unresolved. The CDR3 has 18 amino acids. Germline V lookup: CDR1 SGHRS, CDR2 YFSETQ. The germline V and J ends were trimmed by 2 bases and 0 bases, with 18 bases remaining between them. The CDR3 DNA is TGCGCCAGCAGCTTAGGCCGACCAAACTGGAGCTCCTACAATGAGCAGTTCTTC. Residues: CASSLGRPNWSSYNEQFF.

As for this clonotype: A much larger clone sits a single nucleotide away, making a read error possible. V and J are TRBV20-1 and TRBJ1-2, with TRBD1 as a possible D gene (6 bases). Germline V gives CDR1 DFQATT, CDR2 SNEGSKA (reference sequence). This CDR3 comprises 12 residues. The CDR3: CSAAGAEYDYTF. The CDR3, as DNA: TGCAGTGCGGCAGGGGCCGAGTATGACTACACCTTC.

Comment on this clonotype: This may arise from a read error, as a much more abundant clone is one base away. This chain uses TRBV27 with TRBJ2-4, with 10 bases lining up with TRBD2. Germline V CDR1 and CDR2: MNHEY, SMNVEV (reference sequence). The V gene end was trimmed by 8 bases and the J gene end by 13 bases; junction bases not matched to a gene: 14. This CDR3 contains 14 residues. The CDR3, as DNA: TGTGCCAGCCACCGGGCTAGCGGGAGATTTGAGCAGTACTTC. It encodes CASHRASGRFEQYF.

This clonotype turned up a few times. The rearrangement joins TRBV5-1 to TRBJ1-1, with D uncertain. There are 13 residues in the CDR3. Trimming took 0 bases from V and 5 from J, leaving 8 bases between them. Germline assignment: CDR1 SGHRS and CDR2 YFSETQ. This CDR3 reads CASSLALVTEAFF. Here the CDR3 DNA reads TGCGCCAGCAGCTTGGCCTTAGTTACTGAAGCTTTCTTT.

This rearrangement joins TRBV29-1 to TRBJ2-1, with a possible D match to TRBD1 (6 bases). Deletions cut 4 bases from V and 4 bases from J, with 17 bases between. The CDR3 consists of 15 residues. Germline assignment: CDR1 SQVTM and CDR2 ANQGSEA. CDR3 residues: CSVGGQGRGYNEQFF. As DNA, the CDR3 is TGCAGCGTTGGGGGCCAGGGGAGAGGATACAATGAGCAGTTCTTC.

Concerning this clonotype: A read error may explain this, as a much larger clone is one base away. The chain uses TRBV20-1 and TRBJ2-7; 13 bases agree with TRBD2. This CDR3 comprises 14 residues. The trim removed 0 bases at V and 5 bases at J, leaving 1 base unmatched. Germline assignment: CDR1 DFQATT and CDR2 SNEGSKA (reference sequence). CDR3 sequence reads: CSAREGLAGDEQYF. In nucleotides, the CDR3 is TGCAGTGCTAGAGAAGGACTAGCGGGAGACGAGCAGTACTTC.

This clonotype was seen a single time. V is TRBV5-1 and J is TRBJ1-2, with 7 bases aligning to TRBD1. The CDR3 has 14 amino acids. Trimming took 2 bases from V and 2 from J; bases not matched to a gene: 3. CDR1 is SGHRS, CDR2 YFSETQ, per germline. CDR3 in amino acids: CASSFEGQNYGYTF. In DNA, the CDR3 is TGCGCCAGCAGCTTCGAGGGACAGAACTATGGCTACACCTTC. The full variable domain, rest sourced from reference TRBV5-1 and TRBJ1-2, is KAGVTQTPRYLIKTRGQQVTLSCSPISGHRSVSWYQQTPGQGLQFLFEYFSETQRNKGNFPGRFSGRQFSNSRSEMNVSTLELGDSALYLCASSFEGQNYGYTFGSGTRLTVV.